This T cell receptor (beta chain) was recovered during a study of control samples from healthy donors and cancer patients. Data came from immunoSEQ multiplex PCR; TCRdb stores just in-frame clones and leaves some out. The data show 35,000 to 50,000 clones, 87% seen once. The CDR3 length is 10 residues. Germline V gene data show CDR1 as GTSNPN and CDR2 as SVGIG (reference sequence). V was pared by 6 bases and J by 2 bases, with 3 bases between. The source of this sequence is a woman in her sixties with lung cancer. This chain connects TRBV30 to TRBJ2-3; D not resolved. The material sequenced was PBMCs. The CDR3 DNA is TGTGCCTGTATCACAGATACGCAGTATTTT. As protein: CACITDTQYF. Full variable domain (rest looked up from reference TRBV30 and TRBJ2-3): SQTIHQWPATLVQPVGSPLSLECTVEGTSNPNLYWYRQAAGRGLQLLFYSVGIGQISSEVPQNLSASRPQDRQFILSSKKLLLSDSGFYLCACITDTQYFGPGTRLTVL.